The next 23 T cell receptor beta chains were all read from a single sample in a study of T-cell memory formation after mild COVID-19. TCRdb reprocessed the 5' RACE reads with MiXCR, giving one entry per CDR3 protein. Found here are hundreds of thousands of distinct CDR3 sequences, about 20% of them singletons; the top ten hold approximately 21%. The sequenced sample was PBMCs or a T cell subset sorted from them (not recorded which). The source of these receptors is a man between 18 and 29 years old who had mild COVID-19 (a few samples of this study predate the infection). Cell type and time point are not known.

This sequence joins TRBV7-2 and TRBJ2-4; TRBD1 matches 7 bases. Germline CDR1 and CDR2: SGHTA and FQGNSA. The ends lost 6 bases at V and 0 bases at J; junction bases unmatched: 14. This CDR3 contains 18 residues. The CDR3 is CASSSGTAVLLAKNIQYF. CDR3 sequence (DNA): TGTGCCAGCAGTTCCGGGACAGCTGTTCTTCTAGCCAAAAACATTCAGTACTTC.

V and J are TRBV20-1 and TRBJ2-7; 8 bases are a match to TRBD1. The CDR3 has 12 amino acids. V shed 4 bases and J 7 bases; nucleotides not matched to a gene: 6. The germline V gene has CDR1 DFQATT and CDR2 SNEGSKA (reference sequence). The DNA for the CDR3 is TGCAGTGCTACACAGGGGGTTGAAGAGCAGTACTTC. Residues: CSATQGVEEQYF.

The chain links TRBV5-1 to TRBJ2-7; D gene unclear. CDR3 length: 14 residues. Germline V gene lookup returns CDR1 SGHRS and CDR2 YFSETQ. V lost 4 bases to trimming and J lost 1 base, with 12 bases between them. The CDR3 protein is CASSPLTGSYEQYV. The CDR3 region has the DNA TGCGCCAGCAGCCCTCTCACTGGTTCCTACGAGCAGTACGTC.

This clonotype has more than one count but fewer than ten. The CDR3: CATSPKGGADLDTQYF. The CDR3 bases are TGTGCCACCAGTCCCAAGGGGGGGGCGGACTTAGATACGCAGTATTTT. This chain joins TRBV15 and TRBJ2-3; tentatively, D is TRBD2 (7 bases). This CDR3 has 16 residues. Looked up from germline, CDR1 is LNHNV and CDR2 is YYDKDF (reference sequence). Trimming cost V 6 bases and J 5 bases, with 21 bases left between them.

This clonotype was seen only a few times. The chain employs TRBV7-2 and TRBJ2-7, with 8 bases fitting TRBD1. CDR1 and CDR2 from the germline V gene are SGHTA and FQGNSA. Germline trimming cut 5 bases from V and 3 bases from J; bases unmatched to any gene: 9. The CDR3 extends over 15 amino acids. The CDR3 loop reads CASSPGTGQGYEQYF. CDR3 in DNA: TGTGCCAGCAGCCCCGGGACAGGACAGGGCTACGAGCAGTACTTC.

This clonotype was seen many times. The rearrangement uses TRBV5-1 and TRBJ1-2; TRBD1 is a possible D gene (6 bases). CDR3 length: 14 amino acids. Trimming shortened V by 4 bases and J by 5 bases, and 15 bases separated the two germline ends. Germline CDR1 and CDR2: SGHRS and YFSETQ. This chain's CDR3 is CASSALDSSYGYTF. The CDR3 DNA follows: TGCGCCAGCAGCGCCTTGGACAGCTCATATGGCTACACCTTC.

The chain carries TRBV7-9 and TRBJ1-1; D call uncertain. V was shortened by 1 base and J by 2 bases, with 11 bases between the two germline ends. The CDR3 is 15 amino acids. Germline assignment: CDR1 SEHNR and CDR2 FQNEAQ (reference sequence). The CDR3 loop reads CASSLEDGSNTEAFF. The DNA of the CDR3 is TGTGCCAGCAGCTTAGAAGACGGGAGCAACACTGAAGCTTTCTTT.

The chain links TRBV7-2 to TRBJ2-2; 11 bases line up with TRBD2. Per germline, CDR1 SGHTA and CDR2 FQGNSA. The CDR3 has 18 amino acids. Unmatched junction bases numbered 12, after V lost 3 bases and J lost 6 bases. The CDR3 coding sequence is TGTGCCAGCAGCTTCTCGACTAGCGGGGCTTTTGGGTCCGGGGAGCTGTTTTTT. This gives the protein CASSFSTSGAFGSGELFF.

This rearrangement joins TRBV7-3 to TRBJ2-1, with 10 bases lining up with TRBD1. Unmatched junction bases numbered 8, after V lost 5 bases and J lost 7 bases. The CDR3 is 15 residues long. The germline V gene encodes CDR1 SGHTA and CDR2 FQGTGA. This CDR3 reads CASSPPGQGNNEQFF. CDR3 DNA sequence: TGTGCCAGCAGCCCTCCGGGACAGGGGAATAATGAGCAGTTCTTC.

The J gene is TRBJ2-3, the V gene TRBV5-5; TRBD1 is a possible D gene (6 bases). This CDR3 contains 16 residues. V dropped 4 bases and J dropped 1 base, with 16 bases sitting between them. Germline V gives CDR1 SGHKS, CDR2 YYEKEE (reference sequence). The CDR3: CASSEYTGWGTDTQYF. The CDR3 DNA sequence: TGTGCCAGCAGCGAATACACAGGGTGGGGCACAGATACGCAGTATTTT.

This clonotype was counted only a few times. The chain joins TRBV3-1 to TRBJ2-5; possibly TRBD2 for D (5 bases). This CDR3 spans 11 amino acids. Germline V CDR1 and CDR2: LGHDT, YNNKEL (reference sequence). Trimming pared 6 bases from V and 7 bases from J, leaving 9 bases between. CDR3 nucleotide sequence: TGTGCCAGCAGGACTATGGGGACCCAGTACTTC. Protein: CASRTMGTQYF.

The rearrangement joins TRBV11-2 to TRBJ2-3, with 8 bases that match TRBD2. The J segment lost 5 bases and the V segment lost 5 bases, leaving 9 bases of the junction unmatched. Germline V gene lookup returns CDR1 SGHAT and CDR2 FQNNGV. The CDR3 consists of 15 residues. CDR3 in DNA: TGTGCCAGCAGCCCGGGGGGGCGAGAGGTAGATACGCAGTATTTT. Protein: CASSPGGREVDTQYF.

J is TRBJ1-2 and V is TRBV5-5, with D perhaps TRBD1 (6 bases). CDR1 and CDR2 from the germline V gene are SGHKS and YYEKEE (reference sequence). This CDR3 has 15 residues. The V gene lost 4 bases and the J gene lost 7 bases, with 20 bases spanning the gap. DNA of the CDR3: TGTGCCAGCAGCCTAAACACAGGGCTGGGGCTTGGCTACACCTTC. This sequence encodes CASSLNTGLGLGYTF.

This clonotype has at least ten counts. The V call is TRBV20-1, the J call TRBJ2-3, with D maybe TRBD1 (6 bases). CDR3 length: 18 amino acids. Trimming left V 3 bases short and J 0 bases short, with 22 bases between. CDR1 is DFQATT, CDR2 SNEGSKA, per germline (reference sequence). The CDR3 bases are TGCAGTGCTAGCGAGGGTGACGCCAGGGGAACTAGCACAGATACGCAGTATTTT. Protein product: CSASEGDARGTSTDTQYF.

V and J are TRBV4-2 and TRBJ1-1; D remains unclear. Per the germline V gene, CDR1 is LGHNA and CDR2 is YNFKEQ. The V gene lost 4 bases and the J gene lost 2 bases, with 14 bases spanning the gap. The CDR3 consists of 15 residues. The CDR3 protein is CASSPRLGVNTEAFF. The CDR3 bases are TGTGCCAGCAGCCCCAGATTGGGAGTCAACACTGAAGCTTTCTTT.

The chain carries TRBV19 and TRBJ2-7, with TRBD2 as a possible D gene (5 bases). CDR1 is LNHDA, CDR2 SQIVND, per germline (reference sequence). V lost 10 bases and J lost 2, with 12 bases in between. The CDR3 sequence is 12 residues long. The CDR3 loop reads CATQRGTYEQYF. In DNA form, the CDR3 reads TGTGCCACCCAACGGGGAACCTACGAGCAGTACTTC.

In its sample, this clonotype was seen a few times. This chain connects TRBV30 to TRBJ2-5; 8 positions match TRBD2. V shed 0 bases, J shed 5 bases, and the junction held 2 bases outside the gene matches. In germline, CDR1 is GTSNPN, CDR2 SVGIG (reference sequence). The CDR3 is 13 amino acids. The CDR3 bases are TGTGCCTGGAGTGTGGGACTAGGGGAGACCCAGTACTTC. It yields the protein CAWSVGLGETQYF.

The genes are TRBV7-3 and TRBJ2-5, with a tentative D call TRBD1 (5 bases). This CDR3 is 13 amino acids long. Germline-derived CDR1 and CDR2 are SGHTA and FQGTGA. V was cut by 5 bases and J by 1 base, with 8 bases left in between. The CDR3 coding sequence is TGTGCCAGCAGCGACAGCTTCCAAGAGACCCAGTACTTC. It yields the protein CASSDSFQETQYF.

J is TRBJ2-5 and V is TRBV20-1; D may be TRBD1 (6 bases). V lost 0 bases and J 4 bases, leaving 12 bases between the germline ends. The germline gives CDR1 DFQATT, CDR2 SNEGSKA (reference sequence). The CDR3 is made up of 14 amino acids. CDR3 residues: CSARDPGRGETQYF. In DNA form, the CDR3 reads TGCAGTGCTAGAGATCCTGGCAGGGGAGAGACCCAGTACTTC.

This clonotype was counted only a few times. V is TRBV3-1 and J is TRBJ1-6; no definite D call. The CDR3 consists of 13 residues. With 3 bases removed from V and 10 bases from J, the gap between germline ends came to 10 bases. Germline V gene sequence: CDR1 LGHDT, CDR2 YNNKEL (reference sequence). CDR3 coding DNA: TGTGCCAGCAGCCAGGCGGTAGACTCACCCCTCCACTTT. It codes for CASSQAVDSPLHF.

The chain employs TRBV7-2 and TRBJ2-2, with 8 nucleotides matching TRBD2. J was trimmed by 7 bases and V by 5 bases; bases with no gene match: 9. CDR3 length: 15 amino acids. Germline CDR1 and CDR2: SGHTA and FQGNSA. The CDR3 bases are TGTGCCAGCAGCCCCGAGCTAGCGGGTATCGGGGAGCTGTTTTTT. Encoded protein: CASSPELAGIGELFF.

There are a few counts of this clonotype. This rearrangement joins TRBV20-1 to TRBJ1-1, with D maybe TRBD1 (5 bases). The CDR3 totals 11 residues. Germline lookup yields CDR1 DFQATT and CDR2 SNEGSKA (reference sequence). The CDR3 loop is CRGSRATEAFF. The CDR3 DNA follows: TGCAGGGGGAGCAGGGCCACTGAAGCTTTCTTT.

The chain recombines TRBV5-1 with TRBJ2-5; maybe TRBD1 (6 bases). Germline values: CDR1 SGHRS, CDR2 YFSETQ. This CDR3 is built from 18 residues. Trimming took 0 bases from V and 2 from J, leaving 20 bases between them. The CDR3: CASSLGPIDRIIQETQYF. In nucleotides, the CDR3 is TGCGCCAGCAGCTTGGGACCTATCGACAGGATCATACAAGAGACCCAGTACTTC.